Presented here are 5 T cell receptor beta chains from one specimen sequenced in a study of blood T cell repertoires in COVID-19 (dated by TCRdb to 2020 to 2022). The library was built by means of the immunoSEQ multiplex PCR assay. What TCRdb holds here is the immuneACCESS table cut down to in-frame rearrangements. Part of the clones is not present; checked against another copy, under half of the missing clones reflect an unresolved V gene, and the others are unexplained. Counted in this sample were around 100,000 clones; about 80% of them appeared once. The ten biggest clones cover roughly a third of the sample. Specimen: peripheral blood. These receptors were taken from a man between 65 and 85 years old with active or convalescent COVID-19.

This chain uses TRBV10-3 with TRBJ2-7, with D perhaps TRBD2 (7 bases). CDR1 ENHRY and CDR2 SYGVKD come from the germline V gene. V lost 9 bases and J 5 bases, leaving 17 bases between the germline ends. The CDR3 contains 13 residues. The CDR3 sequence: CAILEGGGHEQYF. For the CDR3, the DNA is TGTGCCATTTTGGAAGGGGGGGGGCACGAGCAGTACTTC.

This clone was found once. The chain carries TRBV9 and TRBJ2-1; TRBD2 might be the D (5 bases). The CDR3 is 14 amino acids. CDR1 SGDLS and CDR2 YYNGEE come from the germline V gene. Trimming stripped 0 bases from V and 5 bases from J, with 9 bases between. The CDR3 DNA reads as TGTGCCAGCAGCGTAGTCGGGAAAAACAATGAGCAGTTCTTC. Translated, it gives CASSVVGKNNEQFF.

The chain carries TRBV27 and TRBJ1-2; 9 nucleotides align to TRBD1. CDR1 and CDR2 (germline): MNHEY, SMNVEV (reference sequence). This CDR3 comprises 16 residues. Trimming cost V 6 bases and J 0 bases; bases outside gene matches: 8. The CDR3: CASSPGTGLANYGYTF. The CDR3 region has the DNA TGTGCCAGCAGCCCCGGGACAGGGTTGGCTAACTATGGCTACACCTTC.

V usage is TRBV12-3 or TRBV12-4 and J usage is TRBJ1-5; unclear D gene. CDR3 length: 13 amino acids. V gave up 8 bases and J gave up 4 bases, with 12 bases separating them. The CDR3 DNA is TGTGCCAGCGCCGGGATGGGGAATCAGCCCCAGCATTTT. Amino acid sequence: CASAGMGNQPQHF.

The chain recombines TRBV7-2 with TRBJ2-5; D gene unclear. The CDR3 has 14 amino acids. V was pared by 0 bases and J by 1 base, with 6 bases between. In germline, CDR1 is SGHTA, CDR2 FQGNSA. CDR3 protein: CASSLARVQETQYF. The CDR3 region has the DNA TGTGCCAGCAGCTTAGCGCGAGTCCAAGAGACCCAGTACTTC.